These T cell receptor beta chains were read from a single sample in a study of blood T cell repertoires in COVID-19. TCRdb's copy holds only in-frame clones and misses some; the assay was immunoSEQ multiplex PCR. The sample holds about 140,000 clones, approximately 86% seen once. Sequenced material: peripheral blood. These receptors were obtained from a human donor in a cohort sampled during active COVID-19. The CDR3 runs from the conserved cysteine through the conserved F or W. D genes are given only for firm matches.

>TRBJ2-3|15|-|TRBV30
TGTGCCTGGAGAGCGCTTCAAGCTATCACAGATACGCAGTATTTT
CAWRALQAITDTQYF
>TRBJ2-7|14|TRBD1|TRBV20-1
TGCAGTGCTAGTAGACAGGGGGGAACCTACGAGCAGTACTTC
CSASRQGGTYEQYF
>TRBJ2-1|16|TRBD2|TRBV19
TGTGCCAGTAGTAGCCTAGCGGGAGGGCGGGGTAATGAGCAGTTCTTC
CASSSLAGGRGNEQFF
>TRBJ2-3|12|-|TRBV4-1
TGCGCCAGCAGAGATCCGGGAGATACGCAGTATTTT
CASRDPGDTQYF
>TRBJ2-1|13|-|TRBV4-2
TGTGCCAGCAGCCAAGGGGGAGGCAATGAGCAGTTCTTC
CASSQGGGNEQFF
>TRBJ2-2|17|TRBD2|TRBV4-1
TGCGCCAGCAGCCCCTGGGGAGGGGCCGCGAACACCGGGGAGCTGTTTTTT
CASSPWGGAANTGELFF
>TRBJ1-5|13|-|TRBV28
TGTGCCAGCAGGGGGGGGGAAAATCAGCCCCAGCATTTT
CASRGGENQPQHF
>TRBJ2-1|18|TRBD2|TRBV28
TGTGCCAGCAGTTCCCCGACTAGCGGGAATCCGGGCTCTATTGAGCAGTTCTTC
CASSSPTSGNPGSIEQFF
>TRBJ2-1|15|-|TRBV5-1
TGCGCCAGCAGCTTGGGGGGGCCCCTTGGCAATGAGCAGTTCTTC
CASSLGGPLGNEQFF
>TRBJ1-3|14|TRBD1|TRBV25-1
TGTGCCAGCAGAGGGACAGGGAGGGGAAACACCATATATTTT
CASRGTGRGNTIYF
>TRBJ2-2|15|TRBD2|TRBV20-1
TGCAGTGCTAGTGAGGTAGCGGGATACACCGGGGAGCTGTTTTTT
CSASEVAGYTGELFF